A selection of T cell receptor beta chains follows, all from one sample in a study of CD8 T cells in Susac syndrome. TCRdb fed the immunoSEQ multiplex PCR reads into MiXCR, producing one record per CDR3 protein. Among roughly 200,000 distinct CDR3 sequences, roughly 95% were seen once, and the ten largest hold approximately 0.1%. The sequencing input was CD4+ T cells from PBMCs. Receptor source: a human donor in good health. Both conserved end residues are part of each CDR3. D genes are given only for firm matches. Size values are once, few and many counts, or a class for expanded clones, and some rows have none.

v_call clone_size d_call cdr3_aa
TRBV7-2 - - CASSLDLSSYEQYF
TRBV20-1 - - CSVAGTTYNEQFF
TRBV30 - - CAGDVGMDEQYF
TRBV27 once TRBD2 CASSPLTSGRDTQYF
TRBV25-1 - - CASSRDVRDTQYF
TRBV15 - TRBD2 CATSRVTAGGYEQFF
TRBV30 - - CAWRILTGRLEQYF
TRBV28 - - CASSGYQAEGYNEQFF
TRBV6-6 once TRBD1 CASSNRGGPGNTIYF
TRBV29-1 - - CSVRFPVAETQYF
TRBV9 once TRBD1 CASSAYHRQGSTDTQYF
TRBV2 - - CASKVEKLFF
TRBV5-1 - - CASSLIGIEQYF
TRBV12-3/TRBV12-4 - - CASSHGPTGEQYF
TRBV7-2 - TRBD2 CASSRTGTSGRANEQFF
TRBV9 - TRBD2 CASSVVGLAGETQYF
TRBV7-2 - - CASSLGSRIGDTQYF
TRBV3-1 - - CASTETGAYGYTF
TRBV30 - - CAWTREGPEAFF
TRBV4-3 - - CASSQEARTHEQYF
TRBV20-1 once - CSASTQRAPEEQYF
TRBV29-1 - - CSVLRQLKDNNLNTEAFF
TRBV20-1 - TRBD2 CSASGGSRQTQYF
TRBV5-6 - TRBD2 CASSARTSGSRLGTQYF
TRBV20-1 - - CSASQTYEQYF